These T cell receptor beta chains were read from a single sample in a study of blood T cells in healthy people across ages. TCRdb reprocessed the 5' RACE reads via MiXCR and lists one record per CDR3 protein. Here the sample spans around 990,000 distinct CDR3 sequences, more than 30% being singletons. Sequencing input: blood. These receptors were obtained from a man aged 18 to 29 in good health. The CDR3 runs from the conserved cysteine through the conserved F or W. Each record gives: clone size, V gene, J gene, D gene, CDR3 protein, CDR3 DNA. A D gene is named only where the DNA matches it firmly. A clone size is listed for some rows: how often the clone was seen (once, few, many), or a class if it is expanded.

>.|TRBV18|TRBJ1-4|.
CASSPLQSNEKLFF
TGTGCCAGCTCACCACTCCAGTCTAATGAAAAACTGTTTTTT
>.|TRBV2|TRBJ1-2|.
CASSDNRVYGYTF
TGTGCCAGCAGTGATAACAGGGTCTATGGCTACACCTTC
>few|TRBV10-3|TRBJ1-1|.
CAISELGGFTNTEAFF
TGTGCCATCAGTGAGTTAGGGGGTTTCACGAACACTGAAGCTTTCTTT
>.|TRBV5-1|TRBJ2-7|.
CASSFRQGGFIRAYNEQYF
TGCGCCAGCAGTTTCCGACAGGGAGGTTTCATACGGGCTTACAATGAGCAGTACTTC
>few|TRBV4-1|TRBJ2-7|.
CASSQGSFTDEQYF
TGCGCCAGCAGCCAAGGTTCGTTTACTGATGAGCAGTACTTC
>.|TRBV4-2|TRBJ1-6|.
CASSQVVQGLISLHF
TGTGCCAGCAGCCAAGTGGTACAGGGATTAATATCCCTCCACTTT
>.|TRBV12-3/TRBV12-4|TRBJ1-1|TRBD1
CASSRGRTGVAFF
TGTGCCAGCTCCAGGGGGAGGACCGGAGTAGCTTTCTTT
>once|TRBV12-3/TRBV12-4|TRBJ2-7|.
CASTGGGYEQYF
TGTGCCAGTACAGGCGGCGGCTACGAGCAGTACTTC
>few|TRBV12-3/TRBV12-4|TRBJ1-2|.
CASSLTFGGYTF
TGTGCCAGCAGTCTCACTTTTGGTGGCTACACCTTC
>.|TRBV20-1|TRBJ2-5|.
CSADGLNQETQYF
TGCAGTGCTGACGGACTGAACCAAGAGACCCAGTACTTC
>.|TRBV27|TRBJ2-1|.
CASSTSTGNTYNEQFF
.
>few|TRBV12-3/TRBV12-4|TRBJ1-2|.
CASSATGNGYTF
TGTGCCAGCAGTGCTACAGGGAACGGCTACACCTTC
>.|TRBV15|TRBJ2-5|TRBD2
CATSRDMFGGTNQETQYF
TGTGCCACCAGCAGAGATATGTTCGGGGGGACCAATCAAGAGACCCAGTACTTC
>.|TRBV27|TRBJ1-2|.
CPSSQRYRALSNYGYTF
TGTCCCAGCAGTCAGCGCTACAGGGCACTCTCTAACTATGGCTACACCTTC
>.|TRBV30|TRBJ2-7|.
CAWSLGDLIYEQYF
TGTGCCTGGAGTTTGGGGGATCTAATCTACGAGCAGTACTTC
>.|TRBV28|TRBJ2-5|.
CASSTARGGVQETQYF
TGTGCCAGCAGCACGGCCAGGGGAGGTGTCCAAGAGACCCAGTACTTC
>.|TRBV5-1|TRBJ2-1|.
CASSGRTARSYNEQFF
TGCGCCAGCAGCGGGAGGACAGCACGTTCCTACAATGAGCAGTTCTTC
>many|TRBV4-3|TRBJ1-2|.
CASSQRGVNGYTF
TGCGCCAGCAGCCAAAGAGGGGTTAATGGCTACACCTTC
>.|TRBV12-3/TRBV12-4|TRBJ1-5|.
CASPPGSSNQPQHF
TGTGCGAGCCCCCCTGGAAGCAGCAATCAGCCCCAGCATTTT
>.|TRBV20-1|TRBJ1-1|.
CSARDFAGRMEAFF
TGCAGTGCTAGAGATTTTGCAGGGAGAATGGAAGCTTTCTTT
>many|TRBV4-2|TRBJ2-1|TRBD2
CASSRISGGSSYNEQFF
TGTGCCAGCAGCCGTATTAGCGGGGGGAGCTCCTACAATGAGCAGTTCTTC
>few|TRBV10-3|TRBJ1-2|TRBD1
CAISDSFPGQLNYGYTF
TGTGCCATCAGTGATTCCTTTCCGGGACAGCTAAACTATGGCTACACCTTC
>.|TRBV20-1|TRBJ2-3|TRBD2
CSALPGTSGGATKSDTQYF
TGCAGTGCTCTGCCCGGGACTAGCGGGGGGGCGACCAAATCAGATACGCAGTATTTT
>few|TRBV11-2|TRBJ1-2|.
CASSLGTVQLYGYTF
TGTGCCAGCAGCTTAGGGACAGTTCAGCTCTATGGCTACACCTTC
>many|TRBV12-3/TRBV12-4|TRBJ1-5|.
CASSLAGGDQPQHF
TGCGCCAGCAGCTTGGCCGGAGGGGATCAGCCCCAGCATTTT
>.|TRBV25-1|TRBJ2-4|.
CASTHDGLQAKNIQYF
TGTGCCAGCACCCACGACGGCCTCCAGGCCAAAAACATTCAGTACTTC
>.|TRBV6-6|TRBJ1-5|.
CASSYESSSNQPQHF
TGTGCCAGCAGTTATGAATCTTCTAGCAATCAGCCCCAGCATTTT
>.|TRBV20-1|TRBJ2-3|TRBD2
CSAGTGLAVLSTDTQYF
TGCAGTGCCGGAACGGGACTAGCAGTCCTTAGCACAGATACGCAGTATTTT
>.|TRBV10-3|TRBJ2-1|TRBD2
CAARASGENEQFF
TGTGCCGCCCGGGCTAGCGGGGAAAATGAGCAGTTCTTC
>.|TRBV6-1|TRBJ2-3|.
CASPPPGRGRSTDTQYF
TGTGCCAGCCCCCCCCCGGGGCGGGGAAGAAGCACAGATACGCAGTATTTT
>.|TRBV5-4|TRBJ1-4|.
CASSAEGVAEKLFF
TGTGCCAGCAGCGCCGAAGGGGTGGCGGAGAAACTGTTTTTT
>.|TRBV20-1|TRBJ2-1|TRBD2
CSAETSGGAYNEQFF
TGCAGTGCCGAGACTAGCGGGGGGGCGTACAATGAGCAGTTCTTC
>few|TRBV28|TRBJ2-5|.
CASSLESGTAKETQYF
TGTGCCAGCAGTTTAGAGAGTGGGACTGCGAAAGAGACCCAGTACTTC
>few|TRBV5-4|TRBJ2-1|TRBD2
CASSLFERGYNEQFF
TGTGCCAGCAGCTTGTTTGAGCGGGGCTACAATGAGCAGTTCTTC
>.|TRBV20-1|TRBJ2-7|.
CSASSEFGQSSYEQYF
TGCAGTGCTAGTTCCGAATTCGGACAGAGCTCCTACGAGCAGTACTTC
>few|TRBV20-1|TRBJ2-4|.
CSASLGTTIAKNIQYF
TGCAGTGCTAGCTTAGGGACCACCATAGCCAAAAACATTCAGTACTTC
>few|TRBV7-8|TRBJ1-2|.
CASSAGTRWGYTF
TGTGCCAGCAGCGCCGGGACCCGATGGGGCTACACCTTC
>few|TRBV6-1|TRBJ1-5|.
CASSGQGDQPQHF
TGTGCCAGCAGTGGCCAGGGAGATCAGCCCCAGCATTTT
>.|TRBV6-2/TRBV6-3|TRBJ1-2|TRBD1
CASSYRGQGADYGYTF
TGTGCCAGCAGTTACCGCGGACAGGGGGCAGACTATGGCTACACCTTC
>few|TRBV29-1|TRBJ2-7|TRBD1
CSAKVGTGAYEQYF
TGCAGCGCTAAAGTTGGGACAGGGGCCTACGAGCAGTACTTC
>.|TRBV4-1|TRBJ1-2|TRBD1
CASSQDWATGVGYGYTF
TGCGCCAGCAGCCAAGATTGGGCGACAGGGGTAGGGTATGGCTACACCTTC